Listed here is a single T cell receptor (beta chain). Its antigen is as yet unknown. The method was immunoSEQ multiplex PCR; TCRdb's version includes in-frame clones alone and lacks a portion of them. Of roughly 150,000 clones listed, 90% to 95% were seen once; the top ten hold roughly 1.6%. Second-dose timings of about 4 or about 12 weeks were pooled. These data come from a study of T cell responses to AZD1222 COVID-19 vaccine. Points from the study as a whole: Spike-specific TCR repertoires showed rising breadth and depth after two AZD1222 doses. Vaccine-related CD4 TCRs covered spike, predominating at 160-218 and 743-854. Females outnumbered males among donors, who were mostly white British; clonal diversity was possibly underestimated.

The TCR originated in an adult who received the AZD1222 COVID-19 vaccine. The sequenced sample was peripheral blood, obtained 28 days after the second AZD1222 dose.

The CDR3 sequence: CASRGRADIMNTEAFF. The CDR3 DNA is TGTGCCAGCAGAGGTAGGGCGGACATAATGAACACTGAAGCTTTCTTT. The V gene is TRBV3-1 (or the pseudogene TRBV3-2), the J gene TRBJ1-1, with a weak D call TRBD1 (5 bases). Trimming stripped 6 bases from V and 0 bases from J, with 17 bases between. The CDR3 spans 16 residues. Germline-derived CDR1 and CDR2 are LGHDT and YNNKEL (reference sequence).